This is a list of T cell receptor beta chains from one sample in a study of Ad26.COV2.S vaccination and SARS-CoV-2 variants. The protocol was immunoSEQ multiplex PCR, while the TCRdb copy is restricted to in-frame clones and leaves out a portion. The sample holds around 450,000 clones; 89% are singletons and the top ten take 2.5% to 3%. The sample was peripheral blood, taken in a trial of Ad26.COV2.S vaccine versus placebo. These receptors came from a person aged 18 to 65 who received the Ad26.COV2.S COVID-19 vaccine or a placebo. CDR3s leave out the opening cysteine and the closing phenylalanine or tryptophan.

cdr3_length	j_call	v_call	cdr3_aa
10	TRBJ1-1	TRBV12-3/TRBV12-4	ASSEGGSEAF
14	TRBJ2-2	TRBV7-6	ASSFQQGIVAGELF
12	TRBJ2-2	TRBV19	ASSIGLRTGELF
13	TRBJ1-2	TRBV6-5	ASSSVGIYNYGYT
13	TRBJ2-5	TRBV24-1	ATSDLPGRGETQY
12	TRBJ2-7	TRBV11-3	ASSLRQGQPEQY
14	TRBJ1-5	TRBV18	ASSPRGGIRNQPQH
12	TRBJ2-1	TRBV7-3	ASSRRGAGAEQF
10	TRBJ2-2	TRBV6-5	ASHWGGGELF
14	TRBJ1-2	TRBV4-1	ASSQGSWAQIYGYT